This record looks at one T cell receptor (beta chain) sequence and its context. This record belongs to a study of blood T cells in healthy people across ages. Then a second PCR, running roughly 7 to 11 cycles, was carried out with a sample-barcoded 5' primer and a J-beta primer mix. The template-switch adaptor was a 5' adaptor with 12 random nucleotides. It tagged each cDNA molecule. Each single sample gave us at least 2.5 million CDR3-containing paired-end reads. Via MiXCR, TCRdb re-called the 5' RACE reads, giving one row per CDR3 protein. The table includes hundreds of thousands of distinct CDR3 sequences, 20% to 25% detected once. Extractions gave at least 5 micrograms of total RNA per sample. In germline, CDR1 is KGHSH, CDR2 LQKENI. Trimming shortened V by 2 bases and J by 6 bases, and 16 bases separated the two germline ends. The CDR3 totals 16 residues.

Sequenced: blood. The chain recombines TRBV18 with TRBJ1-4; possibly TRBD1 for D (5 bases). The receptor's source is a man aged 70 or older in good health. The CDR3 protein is CASSPATAPGDEKLFF. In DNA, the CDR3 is TGTGCCAGCTCACCAGCGACAGCCCCGGGAGATGAAAAACTGTTTTTT.